This T cell receptor (beta chain) was recovered during a study of technical replicates of blood from several donors. Trimming left V 1 base short and J 6 bases short, with 10 bases between. The germline gives CDR1 SGHTA, CDR2 FQGTGA. There are 14 residues in the CDR3. TCRdb's table, derived via immunoSEQ multiplex PCR, lists solely in-frame clones and lacks some. The sample contains tens of thousands of clones, roughly 97% of which appear only once. The sequenced material came from T cells isolated from PBMCs. This clonotype was obtained from a human donor in good health. This chain links TRBV7-3 with TRBJ2-1, with D uncertain. CDR3: CASSLSRQANEQFF. CDR3 DNA sequence: TGTGCCAGCAGCTTAAGCCGGCAGGCCAATGAGCAGTTCTTC.